One sample yielded the 17 T cell receptor beta chains listed below, sequenced in a study of PD-L1 blockade in urothelial cancer. The repertoire was sequenced with immunoSEQ multiplex PCR; TCRdb's copy has only in-frame clones and lacks some. This table holds approximately 38,000 clones, 80% to 90% found once. This specimen was PBMCs, taken around atezolizumab (anti-PD-L1) treatment. These receptors all come from a man between 60 and 75 years old with urothelial cancer.

This chain links TRBV4-3 with TRBJ1-2; 10 nucleotides line up with TRBD1. Trimming removed 4 bases from V and 8 bases from J; junction bases left unmatched: 10. The CDR3 length is 15 residues. Germline CDR1 LGHNA, CDR2 YSLEER. The CDR3 DNA follows: TGCGCCAGCAGCCTTACGGACAGGGGGGCGAGCGGCTACACCTTC. Translated, it gives CASSLTDRGASGYTF.

Written as DNA, the CDR3 is TGTGCCAGCAGCCCGACGGGACAGGGGCCAGATACGCAGTATTTT. Amino acids: CASSPTGQGPDTQYF. This chain connects TRBV11-1 to TRBJ2-3; TRBD1 matches at 10 bases. CDR1 and CDR2 from the germline V gene are SGHAT and FQDESV (reference sequence). Trimming took 5 bases from V and 4 from J; bases not matched to a gene: 6. The CDR3 runs 15 residues.

The CDR3 nucleotides read TGTGCCAGCAGCTTAACGCCAGGAAGACTAACTGAAGCTTTCTTT. This encodes CASSLTPGRLTEAFF. The chain joins TRBV7-3 to TRBJ1-1; no clear D gene. CDR1 is SGHTA and CDR2 is FQGTGA in the germline V gene. The CDR3 extends over 15 amino acids. V lost 0 bases, J lost 5 bases, and 13 bases lay in between.

The J gene is TRBJ1-2, the V gene TRBV5-1, with 9 bases lining up with TRBD1. This CDR3 has 14 residues. The J segment lost 6 bases and the V segment lost 3 bases, leaving 6 bases of the junction unmatched. Germline CDR1 and CDR2: SGHRS and YFSETQ. The CDR3: CASSSTDRGDGYTF. The CDR3 region has the DNA TGCGCCAGCAGCTCGACGGACAGGGGAGATGGCTACACCTTC.

The V gene is TRBV15, the J gene TRBJ2-7; 8 nucleotides agree with TRBD2. With V trimmed by 3 bases and J by 2 bases, 6 bases remained unmatched. Per the germline V gene, CDR1 is LNHNV and CDR2 is YYDKDF (reference sequence). This CDR3 is 15 amino acids long. CDR3: CATSSARGGPYEQYF. CDR3 DNA: TGTGCCACCAGCAGTGCTCGGGGGGGCCCCTACGAGCAGTACTTC.

The chain is built from TRBV29-1 and TRBJ2-1, with 9 nucleotides matching TRBD2. The CDR3 length is 15 residues. The trim removed 7 bases at V and 6 bases at J, leaving 13 bases unmatched. Germline V gene lookup returns CDR1 SQVTM and CDR2 ANQGSEA. DNA of the CDR3: TGCAGCGCACCGGGGTCTCTAGCGGGAACCAATGAGCAGTTCTTC. Amino acid sequence: CSAPGSLAGTNEQFF.

The CDR3 is CASSIDRGINNEQFF. CDR3 sequence (DNA): TGTGCCAGTAGTATAGATCGGGGAATAAACAATGAGCAGTTCTTC. The V and J genes are TRBV19 and TRBJ2-1; D perhaps matches TRBD2 (5 bases). V was trimmed by 0 bases and J by 5 bases, leaving 11 bases between them. Germline V gene sequence: CDR1 LNHDA, CDR2 SQIVND (reference sequence). This CDR3 has 15 residues.

V usage is TRBV10-3 and J usage is TRBJ1-2; no definite D call. The ends were cut back, 3 bases at V and 7 bases at J, with 18 bases in the middle. The CDR3 consists of 15 residues. CDR1 is ENHRY, CDR2 SYGVKD, per germline. The CDR3 coding sequence is TGTGCCATCAGTGAAATAAGCTTAAGCTACTCTGGCTACACCTTC. Encoded protein: CAISEISLSYSGYTF.

J is TRBJ2-7 and V is TRBV2; TRBD2 might be the D (5 bases). The CDR3 extends over 13 amino acids. V lost 6 bases and J lost 3, with 12 bases in between. Germline lookup yields CDR1 SNHLY and CDR2 FYNNEI. The CDR3 loop reads CASSRGLNYEQYF. CDR3 nucleotides: TGTGCCAGCAGCCGTGGACTTAACTACGAGCAGTACTTC.

A single count supports this clone. The chain recombines TRBV6-1 with TRBJ2-5, with D maybe TRBD1 (6 bases). Germline V CDR1 and CDR2: MNHNS, SASEGT. V lost 1 base and J lost 4, with 10 bases in between. The length of the CDR3 is 14 residues. CDR3 loop: CASSEGPGAETQYF. CDR3 bases: TGTGCCAGCAGTGAAGGGCCAGGGGCAGAGACCCAGTACTTC.

DNA of the CDR3: TGTGCCAGCAGTACCTCAGGCCCAGATACGCAGTATTTT. This translates into CASSTSGPDTQYF. The chain is built from TRBV28 and TRBJ2-3; D remains unclear. Trimming removed 5 bases from V and 4 bases from J, with 10 bases in between. Germline V gene data show CDR1 as MDHEN and CDR2 as SYDVKM. The CDR3 has 13 residues.

The V and J genes are TRBV29-1 and TRBJ1-2; D may be TRBD1 (5 bases). V shed 3 bases and J shed 2 bases, with 10 bases lying between them. Germline V gene sequence: CDR1 SQVTM, CDR2 ANQGSEA. This CDR3 comprises 13 residues. CDR3 sequence (DNA): TGCAGCGTTGAGGACATCCAGAACTATGGCTACACCTTC. It translates to CSVEDIQNYGYTF.

The chain uses TRBV15 and TRBJ2-2; a possible D gene is TRBD1 (6 bases). The germline V and J ends were trimmed by 0 bases and 0 bases, with 8 bases remaining between them. Germline V gene sequence: CDR1 LNHNV, CDR2 YYDKDF (reference sequence). The CDR3 loop spans 16 amino acids. This CDR3 is CATSRDHRANTGELFF. CDR3 coding DNA: TGTGCCACCAGCAGAGATCACAGGGCGAACACCGGGGAGCTGTTTTTT.

V is TRBV28 and J is TRBJ2-7; 8 bases are shared with TRBD1. This CDR3 comprises 16 residues. V was clipped by 4 bases and J by 2 bases; unmatched bases: 10. Germline V CDR1 and CDR2: MDHEN, SYDVKM. The CDR3 protein is CASSSPTGGGTYEQYF. The CDR3 DNA reads as TGTGCCAGCAGTTCCCCTACAGGGGGTGGGACCTACGAGCAGTACTTC. Together with reference TRBV28 and TRBJ2-7, the CDR3 gives the full variable domain: DVKVTQSSRYLVKRTGEKVFLECVQDMDHENMFWYRQDPGLGLRLIYFSYDVKMKEKGDIPEGYSVSREKKERFSLILESASTNQTSMYLCASSSPTGGGTYEQYFGPGTRLTVT.

This clone was detected once. J is TRBJ2-1 and V is TRBV6-5; D unclear. This CDR3 contains 14 residues. The V end was cut by 2 bases, the J end by 3 bases, with 8 bases between. CDR1 MNHEY and CDR2 SVGAGI come from the germline V gene. The CDR3 DNA is TGTGCCAGCAGTTACGGTGCAGGCTACAATGAGCAGTTCTTC. This translates into CASSYGAGYNEQFF.

CDR3 sequence: CASSNTGTGNTIYF. Written as DNA, the CDR3 is TGTGCCAGCAGCAATACAGGGACTGGAAACACCATATATTTT. The V call is TRBV11-2, the J call TRBJ1-3; D is perhaps TRBD1 (6 bases). Trimming pared 5 bases from V and 2 bases from J, leaving 10 bases between. There are 14 residues in the CDR3. The germline CDR1 and CDR2 sequences are SGHAT and FQNNGV.

The rearrangement uses TRBV29-1 and TRBJ2-7; 8 bases align to TRBD1. The CDR3 covers 14 residues. With 7 bases clipped from V and 6 bases from J, the junction kept 14 bases outside the gene matches. Looked up from germline, CDR1 is SQVTM and CDR2 is ANQGSEA. The CDR3 region has the DNA TGCAGCGCCGCGGGCAGGGGGCTAGGGGTCGAGCAGTACTTC. This encodes CSAAGRGLGVEQYF.